The 10 T cell receptor beta chains in this list originate from one sample, sequenced in a study of cytomegalovirus exposure and HLA in healthy donors. Here immunoSEQ multiplex PCR was the method, and the copy in TCRdb shows in-frame clones only, minus some. This sample has roughly 140,000 clones, with around nine tenths found just once. What was sequenced was PBMCs. The receptors shown here come from a woman between 18 and 29 years old in good health and CMV-seropositive.

The chain links TRBV18 to TRBJ1-3; D remains ambiguous. Germline assignment: CDR1 KGHSH and CDR2 LQKENI. The CDR3 totals 16 residues. Trimming removed 4 bases from V and 0 bases from J, with 13 bases in between. In nucleotides, the CDR3 is TGTGCCAGCTCACAGTATTACAAAAGCTCTGGAAACACCATATATTTT. Encoded protein: CASSQYYKSSGNTIYF.

This chain joins TRBV4-1 and TRBJ1-2; D is ambiguous. Germline V gene data show CDR1 as MGHRA and CDR2 as YSYEKL. The V end lost 0 bases, the J end lost 5 bases, and 10 bases lay between the germline ends. The CDR3 contains 14 residues. CDR3 DNA: TGCGCCAGCAGCCAAGATTTGTTACTGTATGGCTACACCTTC. Protein sequence: CASSQDLLLYGYTF.

The table lists this clone with a count of one. J is TRBJ1-1 and V is TRBV6-1, with D maybe TRBD1 (6 bases). The CDR3 spans 16 residues. V gave up 4 bases and J gave up 0 bases, with 15 bases separating them. The germline CDR1 and CDR2 sequences are MNHNS and SASEGT. CDR3 DNA sequence: TGTGCCAGCAGTGCGGACAGTTTAGGATTGAACACTGAAGCTTTCTTT. Residues: CASSADSLGLNTEAFF.

The genes are TRBV29-1 and TRBJ1-1; TRBD1 matches 9 bases. CDR1 and CDR2 (germline): SQVTM, ANQGSEA. The CDR3 totals 14 residues. J lost 1 base, V lost 4 bases, and 4 bases had no gene match. The CDR3 protein is CSVAPGQGNTEAFF. CDR3 bases: TGCAGCGTTGCCCCGGGACAGGGGAACACTGAAGCTTTCTTT.

The V and J genes are TRBV14 and TRBJ2-2, with D maybe TRBD1 (6 bases). Germline-derived CDR1 and CDR2 are SGHDN and FVKESK. The CDR3 contains 13 residues. Trimming took off 1 base at V and 7 bases at J, with 7 bases between the two ends. This CDR3 is CASSQVRGGELFF. The CDR3 coding sequence is TGTGCCAGCAGCCAAGTCAGGGGCGGGGAGCTGTTTTTT.

V usage is TRBV5-1 and J usage is TRBJ2-1; 12 bases fit TRBD2. The junction had 2 bases not matched to a gene; V was cut back by 3 bases and J by 1 base. The CDR3 is made up of 16 amino acids. In germline, CDR1 is SGHRS, CDR2 YFSETQ. CDR3 in amino acids: CASSSTSGRSYNEQFF. CDR3 DNA: TGCGCCAGCAGCTCGACTAGCGGGAGATCCTACAATGAGCAGTTCTTC.

The chain joins TRBV30 to TRBJ2-7; TRBD1 is a possible D gene (6 bases). Germline V gene sequence: CDR1 GTSNPN, CDR2 SVGIG (reference sequence). CDR3 length: 11 amino acids. The V end lost 4 bases, the J end lost 9 bases, and 13 bases lay between the germline ends. The CDR3 region has the DNA TGTGCCTGGACGAACAGGGACCGGCAGTACTTC. Translation: CAWTNRDRQYF.

In its sample, this clone was seen once. This chain joins TRBV5-1 and TRBJ1-1; D unresolved. V lost 1 base and J lost 5, with 12 bases in between. This CDR3 is built from 14 residues. CDR1 is SGHRS, CDR2 YFSETQ, per germline. The CDR3 protein is CASSLTRGKTEAFF. Written as DNA, the CDR3 is TGCGCCAGCAGCTTGACTCGGGGTAAGACTGAAGCTTTCTTT.

This rearrangement joins TRBV13 to TRBJ2-7; the D gene is possibly TRBD1 (7 bases). V lost 3 bases and J lost 5, with 14 bases in between. CDR1 is PRHDT, CDR2 FYEKMQ, per germline (reference sequence). The CDR3 contains 14 residues. The DNA for the CDR3 is TGTGCCAGCAGCTTGCAGGGGGGTTTAAACGAGCAGTACTTC. Protein product: CASSLQGGLNEQYF.

J is TRBJ1-2 and V is TRBV29-1; D might be TRBD1 (5 bases). The CDR3 runs 11 residues. Germline CDR1 SQVTM, CDR2 ANQGSEA. The V gene lost 4 bases and the J gene lost 4 bases, with 7 bases spanning the gap. CDR3 protein: CSVGQSYGYTF. The DNA for the CDR3 is TGCAGCGTTGGACAGAGCTATGGCTACACCTTC.